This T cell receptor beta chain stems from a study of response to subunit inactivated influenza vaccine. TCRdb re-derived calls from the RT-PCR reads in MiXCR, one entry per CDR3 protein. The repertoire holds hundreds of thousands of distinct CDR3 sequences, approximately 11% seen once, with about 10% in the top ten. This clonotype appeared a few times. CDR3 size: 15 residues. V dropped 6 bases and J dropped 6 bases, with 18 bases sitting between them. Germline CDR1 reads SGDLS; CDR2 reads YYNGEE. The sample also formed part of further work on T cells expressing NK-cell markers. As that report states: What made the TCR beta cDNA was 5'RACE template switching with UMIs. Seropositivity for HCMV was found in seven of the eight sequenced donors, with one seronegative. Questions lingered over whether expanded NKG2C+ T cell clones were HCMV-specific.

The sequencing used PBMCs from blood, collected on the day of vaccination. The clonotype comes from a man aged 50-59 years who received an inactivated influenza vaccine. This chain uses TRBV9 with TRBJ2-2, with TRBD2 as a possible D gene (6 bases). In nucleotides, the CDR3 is TGTGCCAGCACGGGGGATTTAAGCGGTGCCGGGGAGCTGTTTTTT. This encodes CASTGDLSGAGELFF. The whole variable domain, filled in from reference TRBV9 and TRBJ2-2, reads DSGVTQTPKHLITATGQRVTLRCSPRSGDLSVYWYQQSLDQGLQFLIQYYNGEERAKGNILERFSAQQFPDLHSELNLSSLELGDSALYFCASTGDLSGAGELFFGEGSRLTVL.